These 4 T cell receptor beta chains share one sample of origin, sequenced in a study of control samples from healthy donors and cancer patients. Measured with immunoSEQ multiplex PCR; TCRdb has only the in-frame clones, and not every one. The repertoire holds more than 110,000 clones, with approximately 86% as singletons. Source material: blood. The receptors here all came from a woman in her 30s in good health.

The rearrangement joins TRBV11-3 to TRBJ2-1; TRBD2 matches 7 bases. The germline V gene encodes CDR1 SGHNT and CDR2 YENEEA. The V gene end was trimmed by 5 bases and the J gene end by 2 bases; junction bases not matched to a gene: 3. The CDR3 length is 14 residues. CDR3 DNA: TGTGCCAGCAGCCTGCGGGGGACCTACAATGAGCAGTTCTTC. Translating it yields CASSLRGTYNEQFF.

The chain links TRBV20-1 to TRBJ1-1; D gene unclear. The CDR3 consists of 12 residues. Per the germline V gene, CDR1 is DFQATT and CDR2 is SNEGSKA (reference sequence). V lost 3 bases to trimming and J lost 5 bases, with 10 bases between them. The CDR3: CSASGPETEAFF. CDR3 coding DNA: TGCAGTGCTAGTGGGCCCGAAACTGAAGCTTTCTTT.

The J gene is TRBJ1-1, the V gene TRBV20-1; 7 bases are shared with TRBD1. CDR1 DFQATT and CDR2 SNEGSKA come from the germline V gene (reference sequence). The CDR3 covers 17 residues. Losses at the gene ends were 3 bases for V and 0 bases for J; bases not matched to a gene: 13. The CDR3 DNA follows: TGCAGTGCTAGTAAGACAGGACAGGCCTATATGAACACTGAAGCTTTCTTT. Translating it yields CSASKTGQAYMNTEAFF.

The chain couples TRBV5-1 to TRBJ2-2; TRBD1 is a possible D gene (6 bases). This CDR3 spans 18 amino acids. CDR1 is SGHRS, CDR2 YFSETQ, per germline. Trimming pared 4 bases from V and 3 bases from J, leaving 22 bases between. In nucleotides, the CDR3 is TGCGCCAGCAGCCCTTTAATTCAGGGGATCTCTCACACCGGGGAGCTGTTTTTT. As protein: CASSPLIQGISHTGELFF.